This T cell receptor beta chain originates from a study of cytomegalovirus exposure and HLA in healthy donors. Study as a whole: Of fewer than 450 genotyped donors, roughly 86% clustered with self-reported Caucasian donors.

General study findings and limits: Several of the most significant clusters were apparently associated with common viral pathogens in a later analysis. Confirmation was obtained in vitro that a few CMV-associated chains are specific for CMV antigens.

The germline V gene encodes CDR1 SGHTA and CDR2 FQGTGA. The CDR3 is 12 amino acids. Between the trimmed V and J ends, which lost 5 bases and 3 bases, there was a span of 7 bases. 13 Jbeta primers and 60 Vbeta primers were used for the PCR. Repertoires were generated with immunoSEQ multiplex PCR, while TCRdb's copy carries only in-frame clones and drops some. The sample consists of fewer than 60,000 clones, approximately 82% of them appearing once. Remarks on this clone: Its antigen is unidentified.

V gene TRBV7-3 combines with J gene TRBJ1-1, with D perhaps matching TRBD1 (5 bases). The specimen sequenced was PBMCs. The source is a man aged 50 to 60 in good health and CMV-seronegative. The DNA for the CDR3 is TGTGCCAGCAGCACGGGGGACACTGAAGCTTTCTTT. It codes for CASSTGDTEAFF.